This TCR beta chain was identified in a study of OX40 agonist ivuxolimab in advanced cancers. At the level of the study: A mean age of 60 years, range roughly 20 to 85, was recorded, and around 85% were male. Findings of the study overall: Patients with a partial response at 0.1-3.0 mg/kg had among the lowest clonal expansion. The study observed clonal expansion of CD4+ and CD8+ blood T cells by week 6 at 0.1 to 3.0 mg/kg.

Only in-frame clones appear in the TCRdb table, and some are missing; sequencing was by immunoSEQ multiplex PCR. The sample contains 25,000 to 30,000 clones, just over 90% of which appear only once. Looked up from germline, CDR1 is LGHNA and CDR2 is YSLEER. This CDR3 has 16 residues. V lost 3 bases to trimming and J lost 5 bases; unmatched junction nucleotides: 8. This clone was observed a single time. Its antigen is as yet unknown. Blood sampling was done at baseline, cycle 4 day 1, and cycle 7 day 1. The material was CD4+ or CD8+ T cells sorted from blood, obtained in a trial of the OX40 agonist ivuxolimab. This chain uses TRBV4-3 with TRBJ2-3, with 10 bases that match TRBD2. The TCR comes from an adult with an advanced solid tumor such as melanoma, head and neck, liver or kidney cancer. The CDR3 bases are TGCGCCAGCAGCCAGGGTACTAGCGGGAAAAGAGATACGCAGTATTTT. Its protein is CASSQGTSGKRDTQYF.